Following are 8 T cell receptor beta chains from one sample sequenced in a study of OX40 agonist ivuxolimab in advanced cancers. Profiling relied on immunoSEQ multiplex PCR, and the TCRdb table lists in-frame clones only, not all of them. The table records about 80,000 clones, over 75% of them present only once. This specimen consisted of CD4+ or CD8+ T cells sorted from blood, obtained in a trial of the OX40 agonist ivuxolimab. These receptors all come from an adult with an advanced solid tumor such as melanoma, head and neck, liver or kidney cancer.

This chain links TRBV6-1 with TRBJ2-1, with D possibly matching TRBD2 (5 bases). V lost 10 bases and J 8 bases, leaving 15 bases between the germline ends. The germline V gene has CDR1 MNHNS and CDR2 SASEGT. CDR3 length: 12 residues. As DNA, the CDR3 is TGTGCCACCCGGTACTCCGGGGATGAGCAGTTCTTC. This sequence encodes CATRYSGDEQFF.

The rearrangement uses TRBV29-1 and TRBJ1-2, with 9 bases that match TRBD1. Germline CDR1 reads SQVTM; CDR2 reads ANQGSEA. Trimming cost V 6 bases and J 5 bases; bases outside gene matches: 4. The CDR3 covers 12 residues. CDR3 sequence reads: CSVGTGQYGYTF. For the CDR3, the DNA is TGCAGCGTGGGGACAGGGCAATATGGCTACACCTTC.

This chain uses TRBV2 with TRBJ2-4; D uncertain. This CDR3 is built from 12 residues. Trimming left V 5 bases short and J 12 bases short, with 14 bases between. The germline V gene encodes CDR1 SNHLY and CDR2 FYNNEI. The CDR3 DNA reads TGTGCCAGCAGTATGGAATCCTCCCATCAGTACTTC. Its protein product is CASSMESSHQYF.

The CDR3 DNA sequence: TGTGCTAGTGGTGCCGGGACAGATCAGCCTGAAGCTTTCTTT. It is translated as CASGAGTDQPEAFF. The chain combines TRBV12-5 with TRBJ1-1, with 7 bases aligning to TRBD1. J gave up 6 bases and V 5 bases, and 9 bases lay outside the gene matches. The CDR3 runs 14 residues. Germline CDR1 is LGHNT and CDR2 is FRNRAP.

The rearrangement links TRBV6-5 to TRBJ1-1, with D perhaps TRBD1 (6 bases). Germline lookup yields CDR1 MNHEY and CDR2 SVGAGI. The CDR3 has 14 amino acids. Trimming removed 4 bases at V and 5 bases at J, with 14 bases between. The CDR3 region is CASSFGQKSTEAFF. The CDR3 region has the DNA TGTGCCAGCAGTTTCGGACAGAAGTCAACTGAAGCTTTCTTT.

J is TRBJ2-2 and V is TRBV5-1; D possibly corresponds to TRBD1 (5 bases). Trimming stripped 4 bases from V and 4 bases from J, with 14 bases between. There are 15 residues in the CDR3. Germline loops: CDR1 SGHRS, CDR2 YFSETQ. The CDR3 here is CASSSGRAPTGELFF. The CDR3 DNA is TGCGCCAGCAGCAGTGGCAGGGCCCCCACCGGGGAGCTGTTTTTT.

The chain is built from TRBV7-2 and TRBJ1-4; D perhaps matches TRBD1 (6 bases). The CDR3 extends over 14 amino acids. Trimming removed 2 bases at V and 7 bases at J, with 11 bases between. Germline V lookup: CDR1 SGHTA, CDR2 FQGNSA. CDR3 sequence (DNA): TGTGCCAGCAGCTTACAGGGGTGGGGTGAAAAACTGTTTTTT. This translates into CASSLQGWGEKLFF.

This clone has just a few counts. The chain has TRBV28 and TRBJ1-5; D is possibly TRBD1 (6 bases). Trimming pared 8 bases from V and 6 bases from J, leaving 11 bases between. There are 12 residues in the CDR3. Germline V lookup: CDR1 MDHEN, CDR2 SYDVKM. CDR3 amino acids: CASGTGTQPQHF. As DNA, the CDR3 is TGTGCCAGCGGTACAGGGACTCAGCCCCAGCATTTT.